What follows are 7 T cell receptor beta chains derived from one specimen sequenced in a study of cytomegalovirus exposure and HLA in healthy donors. Using immunoSEQ multiplex PCR, the repertoire was profiled, and TCRdb retains in-frame clones only, with some absent. The sample has 55,000 to 75,000 clones, about 90% seen once. The sample was PBMCs. Receptors were obtained from a man aged 18 to 29 in good health and CMV-seronegative.

The J gene is TRBJ1-1, the V gene TRBV18, with D possibly being TRBD1 (6 bases). Between the trimmed V and J ends, which lost 2 bases and 7 bases, there was a span of 14 bases. This CDR3 has 14 amino acids. CDR1 and CDR2 (germline): KGHSH, LQKENI. The CDR3 DNA follows: TGTGCCAGCTCACCAACGGGGGGGGCTAATGAAGCTTTCTTT. Translating it yields CASSPTGGANEAFF.

This rearrangement joins TRBV5-6 to TRBJ2-2; D perhaps matches TRBD2 (5 bases). The V end lost 3 bases, the J end lost 4 bases, and 13 bases lay between the germline ends. Germline V lookup: CDR1 SGHDT, CDR2 YYEEEE. The CDR3 has 15 amino acids. The CDR3 DNA reads TGTGCCAGCAGCTGGCCGGGGAAGGGCACCGGGGAGCTGTTTTTT. Translated, it gives CASSWPGKGTGELFF.

The chain combines TRBV7-2 with TRBJ2-7, with D possibly being TRBD2 (6 bases). Trimming took off 3 bases at V and 4 bases at J, with 10 bases between the two ends. CDR1 SGHTA and CDR2 FQGNSA come from the germline V gene. CDR3 length: 13 residues. The CDR3 is CASSLAGRYEQYF. In nucleotides, the CDR3 is TGTGCCAGCAGCTTGGCGGGACGGTACGAGCAGTACTTC.

The chain links TRBV4-3 to TRBJ2-3, with D possibly being TRBD2 (6 bases). Trimming took 0 bases from V and 7 from J, leaving 20 bases between them. Germline V lookup: CDR1 LGHNA, CDR2 YSLEER. The CDR3 is made up of 17 amino acids. In DNA, the CDR3 is TGCGCCAGCAGCCAAGATCGGGGACTCCTCTCGGGGAATACGCAGTATTTT. Amino acids: CASSQDRGLLSGNTQYF.

The chain combines TRBV5-1 with TRBJ2-2; 9 bases match TRBD2. The V and J ends lost 2 bases and 3 bases, in that order; junction bases with no gene match: 5. From germline, CDR1 is SGHRS and CDR2 YFSETQ. The CDR3 has 16 residues. CDR3 in amino acids: CASSFRLADYTGELFF. DNA for the CDR3: TGCGCCAGCAGCTTCCGACTAGCGGACTACACCGGGGAGCTGTTTTTT.

The chain uses TRBV7-2 and TRBJ2-7, with D tentatively TRBD1 (5 bases). Germline loops: CDR1 SGHTA, CDR2 FQGNSA. This CDR3 region has 15 residues. The V end lost 3 bases, the J end lost 3 bases, and 15 bases lay between the germline ends. CDR3 DNA sequence: TGTGCCAGCAGCTTGTCCCTTGGGGCGGACTACGAGCAGTACTTC. The encoded protein is CASSLSLGADYEQYF.

The rearrangement uses TRBV30 and TRBJ2-1; 8 bases align to TRBD1. Trimming took 7 bases from V and 6 from J; bases not matched to a gene: 14. CDR3 length: 15 amino acids. Germline CDR1 is GTSNPN and CDR2 is SVGIG (reference sequence). This chain's CDR3 is CASCLDRGDLNEQFF. CDR3 nucleotide sequence: TGTGCCTCCTGCCTCGACAGGGGAGACCTCAATGAGCAGTTCTTC.